This T cell receptor (beta chain) originates from a study of CD8 T cells in Susac syndrome. Study conclusions and caveats: Clonal expansion was missing from Susac syndrome CD4+ T cell repertoires.

CD8+ and CD4+ T cells circulating in blood were sequenced for TCR beta. Negative isolation yielded CD4+ and CD8+ T cells, and FACS enriched TEMRA cells. This CDR3 has 12 residues. The germline V and J ends were trimmed by 6 bases and 5 bases, with 10 bases remaining between them. With respect to this clonotype: Its antigen is still unknown.

The authors reverse transcribed roughly 0.5 to 1 ug RNA with random hexamers. The CDR3 of TCR beta was amplified by immunoSEQ multiplex PCR across 54 Vbeta and 13 Jbeta. Using its own MiXCR run on the immunoSEQ multiplex PCR reads, TCRdb lists one record per CDR3 protein. Of some 180,000 distinct CDR3 sequences listed, roughly 91% are singletons. Sequencing was carried out using CD4+ T cells from PBMCs. The source is a human donor with Susac syndrome. V and J are TRBV12-3 or TRBV12-4 and TRBJ2-5; D gene unclear. This CDR3 is CASSPSIETQYF. DNA for the CDR3: TGTGCCAGCAGCCCATCAATCGAGACCCAGTACTTC.